A single sample gave rise to the 2 T cell receptor beta chains below, sequenced in a study of shared clonotypes between healthy human individuals. Assay used: immunoSEQ multiplex PCR; TCRdb lists only in-frame clones, some missing. The table shows roughly 2.5 million clones, with around 94% occurring only once. The sequencing input was naive CD4+ T cells sorted from blood. Subset: CD45RA+ positively selected. The receptor source for this set is a man between 18 and 35 years old in good health.

Comments on this clone: Mismatch with germline at one junction end may stem from a read error. The gene calls are TRBV5-6 and TRBJ2-7; D is undetermined. The CDR3 is made up of 13 amino acids. CDR1 and CDR2 from the germline V gene are SGHDT and YYEEEE. CDR3 DNA: TGTACCAGCAGCTTCTCACCGGGCCACGAGCAGTACTTC. This encodes CTSSFSPGHEQYF.

Comments on this clone: Distinct nucleotide sequences in the sample also encode this CDR3. J is TRBJ2-5 and V is TRBV20-1; D ambiguous. There are 10 residues in the CDR3. The V end was cut by 2 bases, the J end by 4 bases, with 2 bases between. Germline V lookup: CDR1 DFQATT, CDR2 SNEGSKA (reference sequence). The CDR3 spells CSARTETQYF. CDR3 bases: TGCAGTGCTAGAACAGAGACCCAGTACTTC.